These 9 T cell receptor beta chains were sequenced from one sample in a study of cytomegalovirus exposure and HLA in healthy donors. Method: immunoSEQ multiplex PCR; TCRdb's copy keeps in-frame clones and lacks some. Here the sample spans some 180,000 clones, about 81% being singletons. Specimen: PBMCs. The source is a woman between 25 and 40 years old in good health and CMV-seronegative.

The chain carries TRBV25-1 and TRBJ2-1; TRBD2 matches 11 bases. The V segment lost 2 bases and the J segment 8 bases; nucleotides outside the gene matches: 5. This CDR3 comprises 15 residues. CDR1 is MGHDK, CDR2 SYGVNS, per germline. This CDR3 reads CASSETSGSRYEQFF. Here the CDR3 DNA reads TGTGCCAGCAGTGAAACTAGCGGGAGTAGGTATGAGCAGTTCTTC. Variable domain in full (rest from reference TRBV25-1 and TRBJ2-1): EADIYQTPRYLVIGTGKKITLECSQTMGHDKMYWYQQDPGMELHLIHYSYGVNSTEKGDLSSESTVSRIRTEHFPLTLESARPSHTSQYLCASSETSGSRYEQFFGPGTRLTVL.

The V call is TRBV5-4, the J call TRBJ2-6; no clear D gene. Looked up from germline, CDR1 is SGHNT and CDR2 is YYREEE (reference sequence). Between the trimmed V and J ends, which lost 1 base and 1 base, there was a span of 6 bases. The CDR3 runs to 15 residues. The CDR3 DNA follows: TGTGCCAGCAGCTTGTCGGGTTCTGGGGCCAACGTCCTGACTTTC. As protein: CASSLSGSGANVLTF.

The rearrangement joins TRBV6-5 to TRBJ2-7, with D possibly matching TRBD2 (5 bases). Germline values: CDR1 MNHEY, CDR2 SVGAGI. This CDR3 contains 13 residues. V lost 2 bases and J lost 4, with 9 bases in between. The DNA for the CDR3 is TGTGCCAGCAGTTACGAGGGCCTTTACGAGCAGTACTTC. Translation: CASSYEGLYEQYF.

This clone showed up many times. The chain combines TRBV2 with TRBJ1-5; possibly TRBD1 for D (6 bases). V gave up 5 bases and J gave up 3 bases, with 8 bases separating them. Germline loops: CDR1 SNHLY, CDR2 FYNNEI. This CDR3 is built from 13 residues. This CDR3 reads CASSTGPNQPQHF. The CDR3 DNA is TGTGCCAGCAGTACAGGGCCCAATCAGCCCCAGCATTTT. The whole variable domain, filled in from reference TRBV2 and TRBJ1-5, reads EPEVTQTPSHQVTQMGQEVILRCVPISNHLYFYWYRQILGQKVEFLVSFYNNEISEKSEIFDDQFSVERPDGSNFTLKIRSTKLEDSAMYFCASSTGPNQPQHFGDGTRLSIL.

The genes are TRBV5-1 and TRBJ2-3, with 11 positions matching TRBD2. This CDR3 has 16 residues. Germline V gene sequence: CDR1 SGHRS, CDR2 YFSETQ. Germline trimming cut 0 bases from V and 4 bases from J; bases unmatched to any gene: 4. The CDR3 loop reads CASSLELAGGSDTQYF. In DNA form, the CDR3 reads TGCGCCAGCAGCTTGGAGCTAGCGGGAGGTTCAGATACGCAGTATTTT.

The V and J genes are TRBV27 and TRBJ1-1; no definite D call. The CDR3 contains 13 residues. Germline CDR1 and CDR2: MNHEY and SMNVEV (reference sequence). Trimming removed 5 bases at V and 7 bases at J, with 14 bases between. The CDR3 region has the DNA TGTGCCAGCAGTCCATACAATTGGCTTGAAGCTTTCTTT. Amino acids: CASSPYNWLEAFF.

The chain has TRBV7-9 and TRBJ1-1; 7 nucleotides agree with TRBD1. V was pared by 5 bases and J by 5 bases, with 8 bases of the junction left unmatched. This CDR3 has 14 amino acids. Germline loops: CDR1 SEHNR, CDR2 FQNEAQ (reference sequence). The CDR3 DNA sequence: TGTGCCAGCAGCACAAACAGGGGCGGGACTGAAGCTTTCTTT. Protein: CASSTNRGGTEAFF.

This chain joins TRBV5-1 and TRBJ2-3; 11 nucleotides align to TRBD2. This CDR3 contains 17 residues. V dropped 4 bases and J dropped 5; count of bases not matched to a gene: 12. From germline, CDR1 is SGHRS and CDR2 YFSETQ. The CDR3, as DNA: TGCGCCAGCAGCCCACATGATAGCGGGGGGGCCGTAGATACGCAGTATTTT. Protein sequence: CASSPHDSGGAVDTQYF.

V is TRBV27 and J is TRBJ2-5, with TRBD2 as a possible D gene (7 bases). Trimming shortened V by 7 bases and J by 2 bases, and 17 bases separated the two germline ends. The CDR3 totals 15 residues. The germline V gene has CDR1 MNHEY and CDR2 SMNVEV (reference sequence). Here the CDR3 reads CASKKPGGPQETQYF. DNA of the CDR3: TGTGCCAGCAAAAAACCCGGGGGGCCTCAAGAGACCCAGTACTTC.